The clone carrying this TCR beta chain showed up many times. The antigen remains unidentified. V lost 4 bases to trimming and J lost 4 bases, with 10 bases between them. Germline-derived CDR1 and CDR2 are LNHDA and SQIVND (reference sequence). The CDR3 has 13 amino acids. The sample belongs to a study of T cells in Graves' hyperthyroidism and ophthalmopathy. Study-level information: Pretreatment peripheral blood was obtained at initial diagnosis.

Amplified TCR beta CDR3 regions derived from RNA transcripts. The primer set for the first-round RT-PCR of the TCR CDR3 was HTBI. TCRdb re-analysed the multiplex PCR reads in MiXCR, keeping a single row per CDR3 protein. The data contain 500,000 or so distinct CDR3 sequences, around 15% of them seen just once; the ten biggest clones take up less than 30%. The PBMCs had their origin in approximately 10 ml of fresh peripheral blood. Study-wide results and limits: Ophthalmopathy onset followed model prediction by a median about 6.5 months. By a 13 V-J model, ophthalmopathy was set apart from stable hyperthyroidism.

The sample comprised blood. The J gene is TRBJ1-1, the V gene TRBV19, with a tentative D call TRBD1 (6 bases). The clonotype comes from a woman in her twenties or thirties with Graves' ophthalmopathy. In DNA form, the CDR3 reads TGTGCCAGTAGTACAGGGGCGGTCACTGAAGCTTTCTTT. It encodes CASSTGAVTEAFF.